This TCR beta chain came from a study of technical replicates of blood from a handful of donors. Germline V lookup: CDR1 MNHEY, CDR2 SMNVEV (reference sequence). The CDR3 loop spans 14 amino acids. Trimming took 6 bases from V and 7 from J; bases not matched to a gene: 11. This table comes from immunoSEQ multiplex PCR, and its TCRdb copy is limited to in-frame clones, with some not included. This table holds approximately 75,000 clones, 95% to 98% found once. The receptor was isolated from a human donor in good health. Sequencing was performed on T cells isolated from PBMCs. The J gene is TRBJ1-2, the V gene TRBV27; 7 positions match TRBD1. CDR3 in DNA: TGTGCCAGCAGGCCGGGCGACAGGGTAGGTGGCTACACCTTC. It yields the protein CASRPGDRVGGYTF.